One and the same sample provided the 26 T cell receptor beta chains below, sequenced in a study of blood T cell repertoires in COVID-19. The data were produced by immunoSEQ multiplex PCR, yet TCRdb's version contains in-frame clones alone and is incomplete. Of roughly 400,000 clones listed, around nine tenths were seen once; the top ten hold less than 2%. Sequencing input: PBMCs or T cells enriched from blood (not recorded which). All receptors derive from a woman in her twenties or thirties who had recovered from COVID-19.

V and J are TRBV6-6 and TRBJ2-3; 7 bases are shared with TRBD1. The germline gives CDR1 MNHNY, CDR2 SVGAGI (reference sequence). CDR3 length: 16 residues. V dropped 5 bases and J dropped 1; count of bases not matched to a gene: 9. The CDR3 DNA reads TGTGCCAGCAGTCACAGACAGGGACCGGGCACAGATACGCAGTATTTT. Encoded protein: CASSHRQGPGTDTQYF.

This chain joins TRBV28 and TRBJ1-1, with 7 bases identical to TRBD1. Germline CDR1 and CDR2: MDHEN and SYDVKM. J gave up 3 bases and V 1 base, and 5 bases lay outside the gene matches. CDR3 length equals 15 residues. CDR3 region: CASSLYEGADTEAFF. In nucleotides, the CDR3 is TGTGCCAGCAGTTTATATGAGGGGGCGGACACTGAAGCTTTCTTT.

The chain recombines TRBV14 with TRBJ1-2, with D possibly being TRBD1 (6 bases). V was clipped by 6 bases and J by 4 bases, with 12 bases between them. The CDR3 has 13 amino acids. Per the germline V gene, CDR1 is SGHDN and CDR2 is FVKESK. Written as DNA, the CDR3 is TGTGCCAGCAGACAGACAGGATCCTATGGCTACACCTTC. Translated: CASRQTGSYGYTF.

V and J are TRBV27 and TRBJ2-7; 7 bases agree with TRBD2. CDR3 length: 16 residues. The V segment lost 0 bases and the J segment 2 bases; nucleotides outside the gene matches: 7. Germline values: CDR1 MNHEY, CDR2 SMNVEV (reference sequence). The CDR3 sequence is CASSLSPLAATYEQYF. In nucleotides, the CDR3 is TGTGCCAGCAGTTTATCCCCCCTAGCGGCAACCTACGAGCAGTACTTC.

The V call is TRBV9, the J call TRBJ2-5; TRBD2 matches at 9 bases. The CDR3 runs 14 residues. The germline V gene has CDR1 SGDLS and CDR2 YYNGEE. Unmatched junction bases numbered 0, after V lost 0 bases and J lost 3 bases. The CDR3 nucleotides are TGTGCCAGCAGCGTAGGACTAGCGGAAGAGACCCAGTACTTC. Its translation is CASSVGLAEETQYF.

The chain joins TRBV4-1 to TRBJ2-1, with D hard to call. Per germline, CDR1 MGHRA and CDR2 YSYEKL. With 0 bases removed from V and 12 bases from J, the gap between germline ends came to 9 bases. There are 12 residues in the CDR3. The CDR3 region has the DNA TGCGCCAGCAGCCAAGATTGGTTAGTGCAGTTCTTC. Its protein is CASSQDWLVQFF.

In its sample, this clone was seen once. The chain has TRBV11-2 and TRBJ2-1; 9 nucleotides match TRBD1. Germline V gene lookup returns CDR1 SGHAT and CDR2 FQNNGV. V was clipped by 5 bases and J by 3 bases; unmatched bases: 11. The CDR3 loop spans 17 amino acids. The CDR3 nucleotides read TGTGCCAGCAGCAAAGTCCTGGGACAGGGAAACTACAATGAGCAGTTCTTC. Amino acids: CASSKVLGQGNYNEQFF.

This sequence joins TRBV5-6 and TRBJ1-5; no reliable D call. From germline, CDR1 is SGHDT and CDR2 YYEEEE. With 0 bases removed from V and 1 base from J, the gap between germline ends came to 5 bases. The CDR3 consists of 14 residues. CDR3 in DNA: TGTGCCAGCAGCTTGGTTAGCAGCAATCAGCCCCAGCATTTT. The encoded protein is CASSLVSSNQPQHF.

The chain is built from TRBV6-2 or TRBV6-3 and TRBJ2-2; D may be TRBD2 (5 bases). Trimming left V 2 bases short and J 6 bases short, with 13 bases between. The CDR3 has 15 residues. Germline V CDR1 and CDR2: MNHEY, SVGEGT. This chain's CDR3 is CASSYEGDSAGELFF. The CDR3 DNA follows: TGTGCCAGCAGTTACGAGGGTGACTCGGCCGGGGAGCTGTTTTTT.

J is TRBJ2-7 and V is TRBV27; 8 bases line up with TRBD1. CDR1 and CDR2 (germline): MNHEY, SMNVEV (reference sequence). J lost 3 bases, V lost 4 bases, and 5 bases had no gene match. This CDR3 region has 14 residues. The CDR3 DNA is TGTGCCAGCAGTTCAGGACAGGGCCGCTACGAGCAGTACTTC. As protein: CASSSGQGRYEQYF.

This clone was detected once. CDR3 loop: CASSLVYRTEAFF. The CDR3, as DNA: TGTGCCAGCAGCTTAGTTTACAGGACTGAAGCTTTCTTT. The chain employs TRBV7-2 and TRBJ1-1; TRBD1 is a possible D gene (5 bases). V shed 1 base and J shed 5 bases, with 8 bases lying between them. This CDR3 has 13 amino acids. In germline, CDR1 is SGHTA, CDR2 FQGNSA.

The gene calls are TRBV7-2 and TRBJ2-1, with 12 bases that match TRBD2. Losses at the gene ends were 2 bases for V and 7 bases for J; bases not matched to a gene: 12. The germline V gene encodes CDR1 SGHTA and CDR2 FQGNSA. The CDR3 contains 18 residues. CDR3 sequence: CASSLYGRLAGVGNEQFF. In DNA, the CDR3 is TGTGCCAGCAGCTTATATGGAAGACTAGCGGGAGTAGGGAATGAGCAGTTCTTC.

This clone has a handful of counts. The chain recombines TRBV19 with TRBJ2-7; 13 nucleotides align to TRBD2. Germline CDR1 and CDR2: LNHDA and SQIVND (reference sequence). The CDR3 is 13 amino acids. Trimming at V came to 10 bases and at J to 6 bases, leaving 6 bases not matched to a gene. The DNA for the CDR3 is TGTGCCACCCGGACTAGCGGGAGCGGCGAGCAGTACTTC. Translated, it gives CATRTSGSGEQYF.

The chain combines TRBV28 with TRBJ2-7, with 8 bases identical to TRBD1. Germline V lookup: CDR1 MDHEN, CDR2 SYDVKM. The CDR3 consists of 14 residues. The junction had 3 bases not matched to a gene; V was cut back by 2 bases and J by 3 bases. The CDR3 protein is CASSLKGQVYEQYF. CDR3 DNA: TGTGCCAGCAGTTTAAAGGGACAGGTCTACGAGCAGTACTTC.

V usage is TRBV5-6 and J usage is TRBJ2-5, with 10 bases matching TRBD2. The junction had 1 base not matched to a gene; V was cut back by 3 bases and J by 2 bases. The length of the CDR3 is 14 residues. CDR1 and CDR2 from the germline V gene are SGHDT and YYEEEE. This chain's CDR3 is CASSSLAGQETQYF. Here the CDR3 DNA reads TGTGCCAGCAGCTCACTAGCGGGGCAAGAGACCCAGTACTTC.

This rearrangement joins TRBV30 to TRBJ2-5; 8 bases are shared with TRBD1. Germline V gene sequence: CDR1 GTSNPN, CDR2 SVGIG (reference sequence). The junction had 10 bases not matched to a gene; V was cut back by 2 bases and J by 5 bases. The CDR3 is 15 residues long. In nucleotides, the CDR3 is TGTGCCTGGAGTCGCCCGGCAGGGGGCTGGGAGACCCAGTACTTC. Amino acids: CAWSRPAGGWETQYF.

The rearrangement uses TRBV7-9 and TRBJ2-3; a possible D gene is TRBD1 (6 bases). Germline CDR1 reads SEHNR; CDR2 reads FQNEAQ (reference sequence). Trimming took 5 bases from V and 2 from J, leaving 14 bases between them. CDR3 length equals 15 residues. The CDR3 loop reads CASSLTGLPTDTQYF. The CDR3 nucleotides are TGTGCCAGCAGCCTGACAGGCCTTCCCACAGATACGCAGTATTTT.

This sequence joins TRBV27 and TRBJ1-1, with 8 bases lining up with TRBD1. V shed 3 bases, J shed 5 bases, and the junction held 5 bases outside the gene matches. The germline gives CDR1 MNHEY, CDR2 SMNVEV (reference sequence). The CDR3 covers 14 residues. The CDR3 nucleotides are TGTGCCAGCAGTTTCCAGGGGGCTCGGACTGAAGCTTTCTTT. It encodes CASSFQGARTEAFF.

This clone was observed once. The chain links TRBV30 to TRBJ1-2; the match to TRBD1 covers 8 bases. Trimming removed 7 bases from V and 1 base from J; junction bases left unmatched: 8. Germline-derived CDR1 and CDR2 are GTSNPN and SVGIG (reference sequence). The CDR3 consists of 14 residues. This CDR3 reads CAYGQGLINYGYTF. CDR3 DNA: TGTGCCTATGGACAGGGCCTGATTAACTATGGCTACACCTTC.

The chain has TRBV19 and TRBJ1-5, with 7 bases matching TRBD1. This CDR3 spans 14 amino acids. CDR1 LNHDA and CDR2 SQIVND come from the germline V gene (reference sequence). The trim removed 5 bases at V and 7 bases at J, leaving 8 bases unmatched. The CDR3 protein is CASSLTGSVQPQHF. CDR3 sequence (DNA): TGTGCCAGTAGTCTGACAGGGAGCGTCCAGCCCCAGCATTTT.

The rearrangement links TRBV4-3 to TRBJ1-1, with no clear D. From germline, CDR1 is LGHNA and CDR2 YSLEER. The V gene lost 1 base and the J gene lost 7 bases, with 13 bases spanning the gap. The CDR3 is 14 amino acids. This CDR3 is CASSQAVQSFEAFF. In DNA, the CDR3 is TGCGCCAGCAGCCAAGCTGTACAAAGTTTTGAAGCTTTCTTT.

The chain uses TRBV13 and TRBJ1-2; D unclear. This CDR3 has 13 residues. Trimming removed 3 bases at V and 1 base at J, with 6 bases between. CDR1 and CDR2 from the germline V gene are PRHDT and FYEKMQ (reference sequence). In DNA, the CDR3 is TGTGCCAGCAGCTTCGGCGGTAACTATGGCTACACCTTC. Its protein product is CASSFGGNYGYTF.

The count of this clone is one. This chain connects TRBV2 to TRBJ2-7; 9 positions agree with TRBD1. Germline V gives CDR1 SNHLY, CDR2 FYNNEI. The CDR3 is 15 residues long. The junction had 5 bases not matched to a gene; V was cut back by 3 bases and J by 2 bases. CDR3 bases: TGTGCCAGCAGTGAGGGACAGGGTCTTACCTACGAGCAGTACTTC. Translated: CASSEGQGLTYEQYF.

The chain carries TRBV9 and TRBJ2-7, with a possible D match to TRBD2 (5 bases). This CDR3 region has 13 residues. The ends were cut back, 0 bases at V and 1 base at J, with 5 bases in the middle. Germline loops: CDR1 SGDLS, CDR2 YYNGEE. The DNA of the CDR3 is TGTGCCAGCAGCGTAGGAGGGTCCTACGAGCAGTACTTC. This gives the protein CASSVGGSYEQYF.

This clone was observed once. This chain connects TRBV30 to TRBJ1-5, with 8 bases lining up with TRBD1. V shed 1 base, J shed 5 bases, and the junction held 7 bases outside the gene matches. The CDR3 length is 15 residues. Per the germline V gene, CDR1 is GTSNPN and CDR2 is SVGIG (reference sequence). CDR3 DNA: TGTGCCTGGAGTGCGGGTGCAGGGGGCTATCAGCCCCAGCATTTT. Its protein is CAWSAGAGGYQPQHF.

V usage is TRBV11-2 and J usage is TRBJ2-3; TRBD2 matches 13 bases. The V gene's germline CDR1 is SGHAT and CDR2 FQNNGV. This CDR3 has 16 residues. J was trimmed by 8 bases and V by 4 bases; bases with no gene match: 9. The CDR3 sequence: CASSYGLAGDLGTQYF. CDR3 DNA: TGTGCCAGCAGCTATGGACTAGCGGGAGATTTGGGTACGCAGTATTTT.